The 2 T cell receptor beta chains given below trace back to one sample, sequenced in a study of blood T cell repertoires in COVID-19. The repertoire was sequenced with immunoSEQ multiplex PCR; TCRdb's copy has only in-frame clones and lacks some. This table has approximately 84,000 clones, around three quarters appearing once. The sample comprised peripheral blood. These receptors all stem from a man aged 50-59 years with active or convalescent COVID-19.

This rearrangement joins TRBV9 to TRBJ2-7, with TRBD2 matching over 14 bases. CDR1 and CDR2 (germline): SGDLS, YYNGEE. The CDR3 is made up of 16 amino acids. V gave up 5 bases and J gave up 1 base; unmatched junction bases: 5. The CDR3 DNA reads as TGTGCCAGCAGTCCGGGGACTAGCGGGGGATCCTACGAGCAGTACTTC. Translating gives CASSPGTSGGSYEQYF.

This clone has more than one count but fewer than ten. The gene calls are TRBV19 and TRBJ2-7; D possibly corresponds to TRBD2 (5 bases). The CDR3 sequence is 13 residues long. Between the trimmed V and J ends, which lost 0 bases and 2 bases, there was a span of 5 bases. Germline values: CDR1 LNHDA, CDR2 SQIVND (reference sequence). The CDR3 region has the DNA TGTGCCAGTAGTATAGAGGGAGCCTACGAGCAGTACTTC. Translating gives CASSIEGAYEQYF.